This T cell receptor (beta chain) stems from a study of shared clonotypes between healthy human individuals. Study-level background: CD4 naive and memory got three plates each, CD8 naive two, CD8 memory one.

It was into CD45RA+ naive and CD45RA-negative memory subsets that the CD4+ cells were split. Some clones are missing from TCRdb's copy, which holds only in-frame ones; the method was immunoSEQ multiplex PCR. The sample has approximately 340,000 clones; more than 60% are singletons. The V gene's germline CDR1 is MDHEN and CDR2 SYDVKM. V gave up 7 bases and J gave up 4 bases, with 13 bases separating them. This CDR3 has 13 residues. The TCR comes from a man younger than 45 in good health. Sequencing was performed on memory CD4+ T cells sorted from blood. Subset reported: CD45RA-negative fraction. The chain uses TRBV28 and TRBJ1-2; no clear D gene. The CDR3 sequence: CASKRPTGYGYTF. The CDR3 nucleotides read TGTGCCAGCAAACGCCCCACGGGCTATGGCTACACCTTC.